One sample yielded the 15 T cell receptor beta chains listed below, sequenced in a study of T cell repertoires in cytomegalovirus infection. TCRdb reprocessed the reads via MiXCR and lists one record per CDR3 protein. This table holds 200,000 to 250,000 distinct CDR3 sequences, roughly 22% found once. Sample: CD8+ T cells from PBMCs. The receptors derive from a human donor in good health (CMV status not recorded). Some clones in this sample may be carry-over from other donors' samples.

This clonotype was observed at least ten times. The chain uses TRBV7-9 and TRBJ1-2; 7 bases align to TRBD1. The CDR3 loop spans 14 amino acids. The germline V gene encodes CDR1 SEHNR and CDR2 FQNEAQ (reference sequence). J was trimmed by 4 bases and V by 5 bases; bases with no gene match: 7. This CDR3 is CASSHRDSPYGYTF. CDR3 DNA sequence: TGTGCCAGCAGCCACCGGGACAGCCCCTATGGCTACACCTTC.

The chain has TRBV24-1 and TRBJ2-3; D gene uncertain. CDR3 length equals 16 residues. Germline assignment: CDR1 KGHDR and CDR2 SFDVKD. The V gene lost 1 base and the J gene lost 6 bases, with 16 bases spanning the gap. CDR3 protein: CATSDFGSQIADTQYF. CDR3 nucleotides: TGTGCCACCAGTGATTTCGGGTCCCAAATTGCGGATACGCAGTATTTT.

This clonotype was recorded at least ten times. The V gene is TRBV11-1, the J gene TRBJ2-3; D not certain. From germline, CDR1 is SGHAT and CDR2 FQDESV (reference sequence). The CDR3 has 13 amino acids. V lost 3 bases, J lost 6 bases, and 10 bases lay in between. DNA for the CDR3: TGTGCCAGCAGCTTCCAGACCACGGATACGCAGTATTTT. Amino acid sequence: CASSFQTTDTQYF.

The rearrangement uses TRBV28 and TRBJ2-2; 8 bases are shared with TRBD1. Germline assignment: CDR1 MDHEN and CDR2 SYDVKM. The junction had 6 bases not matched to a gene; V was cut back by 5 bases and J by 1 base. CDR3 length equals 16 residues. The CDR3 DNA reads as TGTGCCAGCAGTGACTCGGGACAGGAGAACACCGGGGAGCTGTTTTTT. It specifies CASSDSGQENTGELFF.

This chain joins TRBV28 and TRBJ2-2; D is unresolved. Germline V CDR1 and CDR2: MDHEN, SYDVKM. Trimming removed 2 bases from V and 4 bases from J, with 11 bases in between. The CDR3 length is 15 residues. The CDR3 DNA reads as TGTGCCAGCAGTTTAACTGGGCAAGGCACCGGGGAGCTGTTTTTT. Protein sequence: CASSLTGQGTGELFF.

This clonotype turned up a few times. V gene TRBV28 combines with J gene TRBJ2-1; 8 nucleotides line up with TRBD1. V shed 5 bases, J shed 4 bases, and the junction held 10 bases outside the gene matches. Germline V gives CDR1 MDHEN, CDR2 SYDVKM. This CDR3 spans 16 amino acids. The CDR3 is CASSQPGQDDYNEQFF. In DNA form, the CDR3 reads TGTGCCAGCAGTCAACCGGGACAGGACGATTACAATGAGCAGTTCTTC.

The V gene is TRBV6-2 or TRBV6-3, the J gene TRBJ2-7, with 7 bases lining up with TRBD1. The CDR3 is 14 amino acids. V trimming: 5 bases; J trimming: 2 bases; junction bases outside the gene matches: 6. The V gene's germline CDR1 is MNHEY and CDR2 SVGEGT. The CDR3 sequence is CASSAPGTAYEQYF. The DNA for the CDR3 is TGTGCCAGCAGTGCCCCCGGGACAGCCTACGAGCAGTACTTC.

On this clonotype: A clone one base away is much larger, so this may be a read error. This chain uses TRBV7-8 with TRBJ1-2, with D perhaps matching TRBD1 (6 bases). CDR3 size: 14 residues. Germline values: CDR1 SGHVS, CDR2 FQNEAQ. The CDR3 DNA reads TGTCCCAGCAGCTATAGTGCAGGGGTCTATGGCTACACCTTC. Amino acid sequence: CPSSYSAGVYGYTF.

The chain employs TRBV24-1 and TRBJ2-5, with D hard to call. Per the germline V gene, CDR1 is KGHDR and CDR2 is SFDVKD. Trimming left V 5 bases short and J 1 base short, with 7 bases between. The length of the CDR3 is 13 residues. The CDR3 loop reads CATSGTAQETQYF. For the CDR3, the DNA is TGTGCCACCAGTGGCACAGCCCAAGAGACCCAGTACTTC.

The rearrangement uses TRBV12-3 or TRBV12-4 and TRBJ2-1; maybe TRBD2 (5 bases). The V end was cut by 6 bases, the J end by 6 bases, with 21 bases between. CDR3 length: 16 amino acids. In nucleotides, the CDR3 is TGTGCCAGCAGCCGTGAAGCGGAAGTTAGGTCCAATGAGCAGTTCTTC. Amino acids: CASSREAEVRSNEQFF.

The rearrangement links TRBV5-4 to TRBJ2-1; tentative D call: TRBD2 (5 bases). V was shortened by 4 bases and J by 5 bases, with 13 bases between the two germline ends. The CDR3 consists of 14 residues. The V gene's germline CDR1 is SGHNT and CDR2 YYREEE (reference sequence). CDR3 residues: CASSPHGDNNEQFF. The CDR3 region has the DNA TGTGCCAGCAGCCCCCACGGGGATAACAATGAGCAGTTCTTC.

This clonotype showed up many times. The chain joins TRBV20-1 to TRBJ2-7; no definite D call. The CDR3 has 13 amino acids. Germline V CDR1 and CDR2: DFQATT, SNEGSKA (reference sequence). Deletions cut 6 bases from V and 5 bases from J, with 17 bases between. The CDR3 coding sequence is TGCAGTGCATCGGACGTTAATACCCACGAGCAGTACTTC. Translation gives CSASDVNTHEQYF.

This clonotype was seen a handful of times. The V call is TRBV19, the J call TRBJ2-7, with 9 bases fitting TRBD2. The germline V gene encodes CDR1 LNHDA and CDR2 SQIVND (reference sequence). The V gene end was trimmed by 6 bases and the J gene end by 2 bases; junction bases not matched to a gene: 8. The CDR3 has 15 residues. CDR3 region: CASSLGLANPYEQYF. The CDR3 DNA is TGTGCCAGTAGCCTAGGACTAGCGAACCCCTACGAGCAGTACTTC.

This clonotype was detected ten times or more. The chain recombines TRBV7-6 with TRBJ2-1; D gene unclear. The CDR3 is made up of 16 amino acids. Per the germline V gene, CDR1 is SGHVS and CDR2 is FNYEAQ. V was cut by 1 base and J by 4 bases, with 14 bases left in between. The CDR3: CASSLDGYRPYNEQFF. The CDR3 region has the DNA TGTGCCAGCAGCTTAGATGGGTACAGACCGTACAATGAGCAGTTCTTC.

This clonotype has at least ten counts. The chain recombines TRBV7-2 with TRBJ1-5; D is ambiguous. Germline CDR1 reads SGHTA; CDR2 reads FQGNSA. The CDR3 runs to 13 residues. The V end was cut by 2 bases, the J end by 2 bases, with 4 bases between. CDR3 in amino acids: CASSLWGNQPQHF. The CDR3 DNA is TGTGCCAGCAGCTTATGGGGCAATCAGCCCCAGCATTTT.